This entry lists 6 T cell receptor beta chains sequenced from one sample in a study of regulatory T cells in long-lasting Graves disease. Arm-PCR of CDR3 regions and iRepertoire HTBI primers were the basis on which TCR beta libraries were built. TCRdb called the multiplex PCR reads again in MiXCR, with one record for every CDR3 protein. The sample contains about 450,000 distinct CDR3 sequences, around 13% of which appear only once. Indicated time point: newly diagnosed GD, antithyroid drugs for less than 3 months. The TCR library was made from RNA that had been extracted from PBMCs in TRIzol. The same sample was also studied in work on T cells in Graves' hyperthyroidism and ophthalmopathy.

The sequencing used peripheral blood mononuclear cells (PBMCs), collected at new diagnosis, from a patient treated with antithyroid drugs. The receptors shown here come from a woman aged 50 to 65 with Graves disease.

This clonotype was seen at least ten times. V usage is TRBV7-2 and J usage is TRBJ2-1; D may be TRBD2 (7 bases). CDR3 size: 18 residues. From germline, CDR1 is SGHTA and CDR2 FQGNSA. V was trimmed by 1 base and J by 2 bases, leaving 18 bases between them. CDR3 loop: CASSLVGGPGTAYNEQFF. The CDR3 bases are TGTGCCAGCAGCTTAGTGGGGGGGCCCGGGACCGCCTACAATGAGCAGTTCTTC.

This clonotype was detected a few times. The chain uses TRBV27 and TRBJ2-6; the D gene is possibly TRBD2 (6 bases). There are 15 residues in the CDR3. Looked up from germline, CDR1 is MNHEY and CDR2 is SMNVEV (reference sequence). V lost 6 bases and J lost 2, with 11 bases in between. In nucleotides, the CDR3 is TGTGCCAGCAGAAGCGGGCAGACTGGGGCCAACGTCCTGACTTTC. Amino acids: CASRSGQTGANVLTF. Looking up the rest from reference TRBV27 and TRBJ2-6 gives the full variable domain: EAQVTQNPRYLITVTGKKLTVTCSQNMNHEYMSWYRQDPGLGLRQIYYSMNVEVTDKGDVPEGYKVSRKEKRNFPLILESPSPNQTSLYFCASRSGQTGANVLTFGAGSRLTVL.

This clonotype came up many times. V usage is TRBV5-4 and J usage is TRBJ1-1, with 7 bases lining up with TRBD1. CDR3 size: 13 residues. Germline V gene lookup returns CDR1 SGHNT and CDR2 YYREEE (reference sequence). CDR3 DNA: TGTGGCACGCAGGGGGGTCTGAACACTGAAGCTTTCTTT. Protein product: CGTQGGLNTEAFF. The whole variable domain, remainder taken from reference TRBV5-4 and TRBJ1-1, is ETGVTQSPTHLIKTRGQQVTLRCSSQSGHNTVSWYQQALGQGPQFIFQYYREEENGRGNFPPRFSGLQFPNYSSELNVNALELDDSALYLCGTQGGLNTEAFFGQGTRLTVV.

The chain uses TRBV6-4 and TRBJ2-3, with D tentatively TRBD1 or TRBD2 (5 bases each). Between the trimmed V and J ends, which lost 0 bases and 6 bases, there was a span of 16 bases. The CDR3 consists of 16 residues. Germline CDR1 reads MRHNA; CDR2 reads SNTAGT. CDR3 protein: CASSDSGGRGLDTQYF. For the CDR3, the DNA is TGTGCCAGCAGTGACTCTGGGGGAAGGGGTCTGGATACGCAGTATTTT.

The chain couples TRBV5-1 to TRBJ2-7, with 8 bases aligning to TRBD2. CDR1 is SGHRS, CDR2 YFSETQ, per germline. Trimming cost V 4 bases and J 2 bases; bases outside gene matches: 2. The CDR3 has 13 amino acids. CDR3 loop: CASSGSGTYEQYF. CDR3 DNA sequence: TGCGCCAGCAGCGGTAGCGGGACCTACGAGCAGTACTTC.

The table lists this clonotype with many counts. This sequence joins TRBV27 and TRBJ2-3, with 11 bases aligning to TRBD2. V shed 6 bases and J 0 bases; nucleotides not matched to a gene: 2. The CDR3 contains 15 residues. The germline gives CDR1 MNHEY, CDR2 SMNVEV (reference sequence). In nucleotides, the CDR3 is TGTGCCAGCAGGGGACTAGCGGTCAGCACAGATACGCAGTATTTT. This encodes CASRGLAVSTDTQYF.